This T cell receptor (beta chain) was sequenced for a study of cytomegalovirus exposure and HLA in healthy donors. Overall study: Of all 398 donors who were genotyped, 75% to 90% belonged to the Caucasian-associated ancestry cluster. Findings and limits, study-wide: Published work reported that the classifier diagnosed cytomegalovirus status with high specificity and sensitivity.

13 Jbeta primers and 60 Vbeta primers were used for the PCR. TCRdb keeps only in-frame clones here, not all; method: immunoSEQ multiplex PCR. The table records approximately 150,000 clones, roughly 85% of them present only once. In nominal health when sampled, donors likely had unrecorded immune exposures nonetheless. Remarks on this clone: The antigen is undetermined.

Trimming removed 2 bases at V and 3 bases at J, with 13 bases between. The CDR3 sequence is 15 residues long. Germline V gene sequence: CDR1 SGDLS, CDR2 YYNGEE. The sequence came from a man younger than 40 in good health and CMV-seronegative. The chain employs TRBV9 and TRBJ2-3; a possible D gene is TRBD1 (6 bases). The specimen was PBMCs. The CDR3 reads CASSVWDIKTDTQYF. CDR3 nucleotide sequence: TGTGCCAGCAGCGTTTGGGACATTAAAACAGATACGCAGTATTTT.